The TCR beta chain described here comes from a study of shared clonotypes between healthy human individuals. Whole-study context: There were three CD4 naive, three CD4 memory, two CD8 naive and one CD8 memory plates per donor. Findings and limits, study-wide: Even with large depth, rarefaction showed that sorted-subset sequencing was incomplete.

Authors' analysis steps: ImmunoSEQ output held junction-only sequences without quality scores, so filtering differed. Clones were read by immunoSEQ multiplex PCR, and TCRdb kept only the in-frame ones, dropping some. The V and J calls and clone size are taken from that table; D and trimming were inferred from the DNA. The data show approximately 2,000,000 clones, 85% to 95% seen once. Adults of Caucasian background living in Nashville, Tennessee made up all donors. This clone has just one count. Its target is not known. The J segment lost 1 base and the V segment lost 2 bases, leaving 8 bases of the junction unmatched. The CDR3 contains 17 residues. Germline CDR1 and CDR2: LNHNV and YYDKDF (reference sequence).

This sequence was found in a man aged 18 to 29 in good health. Some clones in this sample may be carry-over from other donors' samples. The sequenced material came from naive CD4+ T cells from PBMCs. The subset was: CD45RA+ positively selected. The chain has TRBV15 and TRBJ1-5; the match to TRBD1 covers 7 bases. CDR3 in amino acids: CATSRHRQGRSNQPQHF. DNA of the CDR3: TGTGCCACCAGCAGACATCGACAGGGTCGGAGCAATCAGCCCCAGCATTTT.